This T cell receptor (beta chain) came from a study of glioma-infiltrating T cells after dendritic cell vaccination. Study details: Samples are from glioblastoma patients in Phase I and II dendritic cell vaccine trials. Autologous tumor lysate was loaded overnight onto monocyte-derived dendritic cells grown about seven days with IL-4 and GM-CSF. Study-level findings and limits: Patients with more pretreatment TILs had longer time to progression and survival.

As to time point: after dendritic cell vaccination, including at tumor progression/relapse. The primer mix had 60 V beta and 13 J beta primers. The method was immunoSEQ multiplex PCR; TCRdb's version includes in-frame clones alone and lacks a portion of them. The repertoire holds about 87,000 clones, with roughly four fifths as singletons. Germline CDR1 and CDR2: GTSNPN and SVGIG (reference sequence). The CDR3 totals 14 residues. With 3 bases removed from V and 2 bases from J, the gap between germline ends came to 11 bases. Comments on this clone: As yet, its antigen is unknown.

This sequence originates from a human donor with glioblastoma. The V gene is TRBV30, the J gene TRBJ2-1; no clear D. This specimen was blood, taken after dendritic cell vaccination. The DNA for the CDR3 is TGTGCCTGGAGGCGGCGAAGCCCCTACAATGAGCAGTTCTTC. This gives the protein CAWRRRSPYNEQFF.